This TCR beta chain is drawn from a study of a mutant IDH1 vaccine in newly diagnosed glioma. Study context: Patients previously underwent radiotherapy, temozolomide, or both, and most underwent both.

This CDR3 region has 16 residues. V lost 0 bases, J lost 4 bases, and 8 bases stayed unmatched. The germline gives CDR1 LGHNA, CDR2 YSLEER. Data came from immunoSEQ multiplex PCR; TCRdb stores just in-frame clones and leaves some out. The table has about 30,000 clones, roughly 90% seen once. Stated time point: week 23, last vaccination. Topical imiquimod was applied with each vaccine dose, which held 300 ug of mutant IDH1 20-mer peptide. About this clone: Its cognate antigen is unknown.

This receptor was taken from a man aged 35-49 years with glioma. V and J are TRBV4-3 and TRBJ2-7; 8 nucleotides line up with TRBD1. The source material was PBMCs, sampled from a glioma patient whose treatment included an IDH1 peptide vaccine. CDR3: CASSQEGTGGFYEQYF. The CDR3, as DNA: TGCGCCAGCAGCCAAGAAGGGACAGGAGGCTTTTACGAGCAGTACTTC.